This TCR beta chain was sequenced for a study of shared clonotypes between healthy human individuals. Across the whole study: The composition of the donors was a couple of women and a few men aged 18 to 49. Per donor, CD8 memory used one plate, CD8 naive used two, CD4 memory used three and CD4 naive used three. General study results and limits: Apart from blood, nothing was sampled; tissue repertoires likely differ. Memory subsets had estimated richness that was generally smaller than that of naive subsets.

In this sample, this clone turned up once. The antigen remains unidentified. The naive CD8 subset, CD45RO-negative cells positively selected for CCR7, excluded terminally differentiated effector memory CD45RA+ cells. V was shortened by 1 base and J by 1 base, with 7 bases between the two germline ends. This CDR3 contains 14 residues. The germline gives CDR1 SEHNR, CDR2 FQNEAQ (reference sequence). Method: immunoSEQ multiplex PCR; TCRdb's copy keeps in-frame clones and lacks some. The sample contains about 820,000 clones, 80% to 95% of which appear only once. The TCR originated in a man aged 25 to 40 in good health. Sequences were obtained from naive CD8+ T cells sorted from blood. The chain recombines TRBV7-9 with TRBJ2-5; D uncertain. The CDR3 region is CASSLGQIQETQYF. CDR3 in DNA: TGTGCCAGCAGCTTAGGTCAGATCCAAGAGACCCAGTACTTC.